These 26 T cell receptor beta chains came from one sample sequenced in a study of blood T cell repertoires in COVID-19. Some clones are missing from TCRdb's copy, which holds only in-frame ones; the method was immunoSEQ multiplex PCR. Of just over 250,000 clones listed, around 87% are singletons. The material sequenced was peripheral blood. The receptors originated from a woman in her forties or fifties with acute or convalescent COVID-19.

V usage is TRBV6-4 and J usage is TRBJ1-5; no reliable D call. This CDR3 is 13 amino acids long. Looked up from germline, CDR1 is MRHNA and CDR2 is SNTAGT. V was clipped by 6 bases and J by 4 bases, with 10 bases between them. The DNA for the CDR3 is TGTGCCAGCAGCGAGTCAACTAATCAGCCCCAGCATTTT. As protein: CASSESTNQPQHF.

The CDR3 DNA is TGTGCCAGCAGCCCCCAGACAGGGAAGAATGAAAAACTGTTTTTT. This encodes CASSPQTGKNEKLFF. The gene calls are TRBV9 and TRBJ1-4; 7 bases are a match to TRBD1. The CDR3 extends over 15 amino acids. Trimming removed 4 bases from V and 5 bases from J; junction bases left unmatched: 8. Germline lookup yields CDR1 SGDLS and CDR2 YYNGEE.

The chain carries TRBV19 and TRBJ1-4; D might be TRBD1 (5 bases). The CDR3 contains 19 residues. The V end was cut by 3 bases, the J end by 0 bases, with 20 bases between. CDR1 and CDR2 (germline): LNHDA, SQIVND (reference sequence). This CDR3 reads CASSIRLGGGVTTNEKLFF. The CDR3 DNA sequence: TGTGCCAGTAGTATTCGGTTAGGTGGAGGGGTAACAACTAATGAAAAACTGTTTTTT.

This CDR3 is CASSRLAGQTLPQYF. CDR3 DNA: TGTGCCAGCTCACGACTAGCGGGACAGACCCTACCGCAGTATTTT. The rearrangement links TRBV18 to TRBJ2-3; the match to TRBD2 covers 11 bases. The length of the CDR3 is 15 residues. The V and J ends lost 4 bases and 10 bases, in that order; junction bases with no gene match: 10. Germline V gene lookup returns CDR1 KGHSH and CDR2 LQKENI. Looking up the rest from reference TRBV18 and TRBJ2-3 gives the full variable domain: NAGVMQNPRHLVRRRGQEARLRCSPMKGHSHVYWYRQLPEEGLKFMVYLQKENIIDESGMPKERFSAEFPKEGPSILRIQQVVRGDSAAYFCASSRLAGQTLPQYFGPGTRLTVL.

The rearrangement joins TRBV3-1 (or the pseudogene TRBV3-2) to TRBJ1-1, with D uncertain. Germline CDR1 is LGHDT and CDR2 is YNNKEL (reference sequence). Trimming cost V 1 base and J 1 base, with 10 bases left between them. This CDR3 has 15 amino acids. CDR3 bases: TGTGCCAGCAGCCAAGGTGGAACGGGGAACACTGAAGCTTTCTTT. It encodes CASSQGGTGNTEAFF.

The chain joins TRBV28 to TRBJ1-4; possible D gene TRBD1, 6 bases. Germline values: CDR1 MDHEN, CDR2 SYDVKM. The CDR3 sequence is 13 residues long. V was clipped by 6 bases and J by 2 bases, with 7 bases between them. Here the CDR3 reads CASRDSTNEKLFF. In DNA, the CDR3 is TGTGCCAGCAGGGACAGCACTAATGAAAAACTGTTTTTT.

The chain uses TRBV5-6 and TRBJ1-1; weak D call: TRBD1 (6 bases). Germline CDR1 is SGHDT and CDR2 is YYEEEE. This CDR3 is built from 15 residues. V gave up 2 bases and J gave up 0 bases, with 11 bases separating them. CDR3 in amino acids: CASSLLQGLNTEAFF. The CDR3 DNA is TGTGCCAGCAGCTTACTACAGGGTTTGAACACTGAAGCTTTCTTT.

In this sample, this clone turned up once. The chain carries TRBV6-5 and TRBJ1-6; a possible D gene is TRBD1 (6 bases). Germline V gene sequence: CDR1 MNHEY, CDR2 SVGAGI. V lost 2 bases to trimming and J lost 7 bases, with 12 bases between them. The CDR3 has 15 residues. The CDR3 DNA reads TGTGCCAGCAGTTACACGGGGGGCCTAAATTCACCCCTCCACTTT. It codes for CASSYTGGLNSPLHF.

This chain links TRBV11-2 with TRBJ2-1; D gene ambiguous. The CDR3 has 15 residues. Trimming removed 0 bases at V and 0 bases at J, with 6 bases between. Germline CDR1 SGHAT, CDR2 FQNNGV. CDR3 protein: CASSLDYSSYNEQFF. The CDR3 region has the DNA TGTGCCAGCAGCTTAGACTACAGCTCCTACAATGAGCAGTTCTTC.

CDR3 nucleotides: TGTGCCAGCAGCGCCCCAGCGGGAGGGCGGAATGAGCAGTTCTTC. Translated: CASSAPAGGRNEQFF. The genes are TRBV28 and TRBJ2-1, with 10 bases fitting TRBD2. This CDR3 is built from 15 residues. The V gene end was trimmed by 6 bases and the J gene end by 7 bases; junction bases not matched to a gene: 9. In germline, CDR1 is MDHEN, CDR2 SYDVKM. Full variable domain (remainder filled in from reference TRBV28 and TRBJ2-1): DVKVTQSSRYLVKRTGEKVFLECVQDMDHENMFWYRQDPGLGLRLIYFSYDVKMKEKGDIPEGYSVSREKKERFSLILESASTNQTSMYLCASSAPAGGRNEQFFGPGTRLTVL.

This sequence joins TRBV28 and TRBJ1-6, with D unclear. Between the trimmed V and J ends, which lost 2 bases and 0 bases, there was a span of 8 bases. CDR3 length: 16 amino acids. The germline V gene has CDR1 MDHEN and CDR2 SYDVKM. The CDR3 sequence: CASSLGGSSYNSPLHF. The CDR3 region has the DNA TGTGCCAGCAGTTTAGGCGGGAGCTCCTATAATTCACCCCTCCACTTT.

J is TRBJ1-3 and V is TRBV30, with D unresolved. This CDR3 has 16 amino acids. V was pared by 0 bases and J by 0 bases, with 12 bases between. Germline V gene data show CDR1 as GTSNPN and CDR2 as SVGIG (reference sequence). The DNA for the CDR3 is TGTGCCTGGAGTGTACGACTCCTGAGCTCTGGAAACACCATATATTTT. Translating it yields CAWSVRLLSSGNTIYF.

V and J are TRBV28 and TRBJ1-2; no firm D call. Germline V gives CDR1 MDHEN, CDR2 SYDVKM. V lost 1 base, J lost 11 bases, and 17 bases lay in between. The length of the CDR3 is 14 residues. The CDR3 sequence: CASSLYPEPIWYTF. CDR3 nucleotides: TGTGCCAGCAGTTTATACCCCGAGCCGATTTGGTACACCTTC.

The chain joins TRBV3-1 (or the pseudogene TRBV3-2) to TRBJ2-3; 10 bases agree with TRBD1. V gave up 6 bases and J gave up 6 bases; unmatched junction bases: 3. This CDR3 contains 13 residues. CDR1 is LGHDT, CDR2 YNNKEL, per germline (reference sequence). CDR3 in amino acids: CASRDRGRDTQYF. In DNA, the CDR3 is TGTGCCAGCAGAGACAGGGGGCGGGATACGCAGTATTTT.

The V gene is TRBV6-6, the J gene TRBJ2-1; weak D call: TRBD1 (5 bases). The CDR3 consists of 13 residues. Germline-derived CDR1 and CDR2 are MNHNY and SVGAGI (reference sequence). V was cut by 4 bases and J by 5 bases, with 9 bases left in between. CDR3: CASSSLGDNEQFF. The CDR3 DNA is TGTGCCAGCAGTTCCTTAGGGGACAATGAGCAGTTCTTC.

This sequence joins TRBV20-1 and TRBJ1-3, with D hard to call. Germline V gene sequence: CDR1 DFQATT, CDR2 SNEGSKA (reference sequence). Trimming took 1 base from V and 5 from J, leaving 3 bases between them. The CDR3 runs 11 residues. CDR3 coding DNA: TGCAGTGCTAGAGGGCGAAACACCATATATTTT. Protein: CSARGRNTIYF.

V is TRBV6-5 and J is TRBJ2-6; D may be TRBD2 (6 bases). Germline V CDR1 and CDR2: MNHEY, SVGAGI. The CDR3 extends over 15 amino acids. V lost 6 bases, J lost 1 base, and 10 bases lay in between. The CDR3 here is CASSRLVSGANVLTF. The DNA of the CDR3 is TGTGCCAGCAGCCGACTAGTTTCTGGGGCCAACGTCCTGACTTTC.

The chain has TRBV6-1 and TRBJ2-5, with 9 bases fitting TRBD2. The J segment lost 3 bases and the V segment lost 1 base, leaving 6 bases of the junction unmatched. This CDR3 has 16 residues. Germline CDR1 MNHNS, CDR2 SASEGT. CDR3 amino acids: CASSEEERLAEETQYF. Written as DNA, the CDR3 is TGTGCCAGCAGTGAAGAGGAGAGACTAGCGGAAGAGACCCAGTACTTC.

The J gene is TRBJ2-2, the V gene TRBV9, with 7 bases lining up with TRBD2. V was pared by 3 bases and J by 2 bases, with 4 bases of the junction left unmatched. Germline-derived CDR1 and CDR2 are SGDLS and YYNGEE. CDR3 length: 15 amino acids. CDR3 sequence: CASSEGGYNTGELFF. For the CDR3, the DNA is TGTGCCAGCAGCGAGGGAGGGTACAACACCGGGGAGCTGTTTTTT.

The V gene is TRBV5-4, the J gene TRBJ1-2, with 8 bases matching TRBD1. This CDR3 is 15 amino acids long. V shed 3 bases, J shed 5 bases, and the junction held 9 bases outside the gene matches. Germline lookup yields CDR1 SGHNT and CDR2 YYREEE (reference sequence). This CDR3 is CASSSGGQGMYGYTF. Here the CDR3 DNA reads TGTGCCAGCAGCTCCGGAGGACAGGGAATGTATGGCTACACCTTC.

The chain recombines TRBV9 with TRBJ1-2; 9 nucleotides align to TRBD1. CDR1 SGDLS and CDR2 YYNGEE come from the germline V gene. V lost 2 bases to trimming and J lost 3 bases; unmatched junction nucleotides: 5. This CDR3 contains 15 residues. This CDR3 reads CASSVGQGRDYGYTF. CDR3 DNA: TGTGCCAGCAGCGTGGGACAGGGTCGCGACTATGGCTACACCTTC. The full variable domain, its missing parts supplied by reference TRBV9 and TRBJ1-2, is DSGVTQTPKHLITATGQRVTLRCSPRSGDLSVYWYQQSLDQGLQFLIQYYNGEERAKGNILERFSAQQFPDLHSELNLSSLELGDSALYFCASSVGQGRDYGYTFGSGTRLTVV.

The chain joins TRBV18 to TRBJ1-3; D call uncertain. V lost 6 bases to trimming and J lost 2 bases, with 17 bases between them. The CDR3 length is 16 residues. CDR1 KGHSH and CDR2 LQKENI come from the germline V gene. The CDR3 DNA sequence: TGTGCCAGCTCCCCTAGTCGGGTACCTACTGGAAACACCATATATTTT. Amino acid sequence: CASSPSRVPTGNTIYF.

The chain employs TRBV27 and TRBJ1-2; the D gene is possibly TRBD1 (5 bases). Per the germline V gene, CDR1 is MNHEY and CDR2 is SMNVEV (reference sequence). Trimming cost V 5 bases and J 3 bases, with 13 bases left between them. This CDR3 has 14 amino acids. The CDR3 sequence: CASSRPGVDYGYTF. The CDR3, as DNA: TGTGCCAGCAGTCGCCCGGGGGTTGACTATGGCTACACCTTC.

V is TRBV28 and J is TRBJ2-2; weak D call: TRBD1 (5 bases). The CDR3 length is 15 residues. V was pared by 4 bases and J by 6 bases, with 15 bases between. Germline assignment: CDR1 MDHEN and CDR2 SYDVKM. CDR3 nucleotide sequence: TGTGCCAGCAGTTCCCGCCTGGGGCGCGCCGGGGAGCTGTTTTTT. This translates into CASSSRLGRAGELFF.

V gene TRBV2 combines with J gene TRBJ1-2; D unclear. V was shortened by 8 bases and J by 8 bases, with 21 bases between the two germline ends. Germline CDR1 is SNHLY and CDR2 is FYNNEI. The CDR3 runs to 14 residues. The CDR3 nucleotides read TGTGCCAGCGGACTAAGGTCATCCCCCGGGGGCTACACCTTC. The encoded protein is CASGLRSSPGGYTF.

This sequence joins TRBV28 and TRBJ1-2; D is perhaps TRBD1 (5 bases). The V and J ends lost 1 base and 8 bases respectively, with 11 bases between them. The germline gives CDR1 MDHEN, CDR2 SYDVKM. The length of the CDR3 is 13 residues. The chain's CDR3 is CASSLSGREGYTF. In DNA, the CDR3 is TGTGCCAGCAGTTTATCAGGGCGCGAGGGCTACACCTTC.